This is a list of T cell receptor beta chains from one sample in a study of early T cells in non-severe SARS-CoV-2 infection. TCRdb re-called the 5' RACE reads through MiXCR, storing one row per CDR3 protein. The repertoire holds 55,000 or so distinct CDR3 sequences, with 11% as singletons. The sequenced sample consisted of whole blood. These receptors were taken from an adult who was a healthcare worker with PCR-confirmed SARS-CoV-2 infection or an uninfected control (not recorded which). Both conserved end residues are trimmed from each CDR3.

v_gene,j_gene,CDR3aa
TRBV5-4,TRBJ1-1,ASSLSQANTEAF
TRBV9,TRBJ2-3,ASSQQGTDTQY
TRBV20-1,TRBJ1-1,SARDPRGRGTEAF
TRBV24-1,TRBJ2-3,ATSDVAGDTQY
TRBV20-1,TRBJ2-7,SAVHSRDRPYEQY
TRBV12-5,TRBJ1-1,ASGLQGANTEAF
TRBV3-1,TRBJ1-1,ASSRTGGINTEAF
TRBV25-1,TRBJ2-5,ASSGETQY
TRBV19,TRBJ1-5,ASSTAGLSNQPQH
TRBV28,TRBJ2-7,ASSSSPGGPIQY
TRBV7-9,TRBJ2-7,ASSFGPSREQY
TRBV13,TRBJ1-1,ASSQRRGLNTEAF
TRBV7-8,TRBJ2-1,ASSHRTGTGADEQF
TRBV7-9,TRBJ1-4,ASSLGGQGIEKLF
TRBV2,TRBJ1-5,ASSGWGRDSNQPQH
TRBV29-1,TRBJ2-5,SGRTGGETQY